Described below is a single TCR beta chain sequence and its context. The V and J ends lost 2 bases and 6 bases, in that order; junction bases with no gene match: 8. Germline CDR1 and CDR2: MDHEN and SYDVKM. The CDR3 has 17 amino acids. Clones were sequenced by immunoSEQ multiplex PCR, and TCRdb holds only the in-frame ones, with some missing. The sample holds about 400,000 clones; approximately 95% are singletons and the top ten take 0.015% to 0.02%. This entry comes from a study of shared T cell receptors in the human thymus. This TCR came from a human donor. Sequenced material: thymocytes. This sequence joins TRBV28 and TRBJ1-5, with 12 bases lining up with TRBD1. The CDR3 nucleotides read TGTGCCAGCAGTTTAGAGGGACAGGGGGCTTTTGGTCAGCCCCAGCATTTT. Its protein is CASSLEGQGAFGQPQHF.